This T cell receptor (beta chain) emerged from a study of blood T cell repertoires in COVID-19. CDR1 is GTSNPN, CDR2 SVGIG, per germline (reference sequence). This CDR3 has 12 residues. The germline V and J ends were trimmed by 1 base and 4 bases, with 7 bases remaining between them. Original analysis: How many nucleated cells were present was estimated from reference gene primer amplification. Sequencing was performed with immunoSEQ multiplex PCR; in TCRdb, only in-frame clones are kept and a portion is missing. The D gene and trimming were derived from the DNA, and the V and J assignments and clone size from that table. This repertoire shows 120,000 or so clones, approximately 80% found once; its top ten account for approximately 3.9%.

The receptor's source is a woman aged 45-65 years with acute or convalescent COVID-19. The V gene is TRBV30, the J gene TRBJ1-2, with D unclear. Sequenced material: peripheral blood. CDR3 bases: TGTGCCTGGAGTGGGGAGGGCTATGGCTACACCTTC. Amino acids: CAWSGEGYGYTF.